The rows below give T cell receptor beta chains drawn from one sample of a study of blood T cells in healthy people across ages. TCRdb ran MiXCR on the 5' RACE reads and lists one entry per CDR3 protein. The top ten hold approximately 22% of the sample, which has about 730,000 distinct CDR3 sequences, about 42% seen once. Sequenced: blood. The receptor source for this set is a woman in her sixties in good health. The CDR3 runs from the conserved cysteine through the conserved F or W. A D gene is named only where the DNA matches it firmly. A row's size may be missing; if present it is once, few, many or a size class.

V	J	size	D	CDR3	DNA
TRBV29-1	TRBJ2-5	.	TRBD2	CSVEGLAGGKNQEAQYF	TGCAGCGTTGAGGGACTAGCGGGAGGAAAAAACCAAGAGGCCCAGTACTTC
TRBV18	TRBJ2-3	few	.	CASSLASPLTDTQYF	TGTGCCAGCTCTCTTGCTAGCCCTCTCACAGATACGCAGTATTTT
TRBV20-1	TRBJ2-7	.	.	CSARVTVGEQYF	TGCAGTGCTAGAGTGACTGTTGGCGAGCAGTACTTC
TRBV18	TRBJ2-7	.	.	CASSPNREVFGYEQYF	TGTGCCAGCTCACCAAACAGGGAGGTATTTGGCTACGAGCAGTACTTC
TRBV2	TRBJ2-1	.	TRBD2	CASSGGGNYYNEQFF	TGTGCCAGCAGTGGCGGGGGGAACTACTACAATGAGCAGTTCTTC
TRBV10-3	TRBJ2-5	.	TRBD2	CAISGSGTIVREQYF	TGTGCCATCAGTGGGTCCGGGACTATCGTCAGGGAGCAGTACTTC
TRBV5-5	TRBJ2-7	.	TRBD2	CASSTSTGLVSYEQYF	TGTGCCAGCAGCACATCTACGGGACTAGTCTCCTACGAGCAGTACTTC
TRBV3-1	TRBJ2-7	.	.	CASSSGGRVHSYEQYF	TGTGCCAGCAGCTCCGGAGGCAGGGTACACTCCTACGAGCAGTACTTC
TRBV9	TRBJ2-1	.	TRBD2	CASSASGVSSYNEQFF	TGTGCCAGCAGCGCTAGCGGGGTTAGCTCCTACAATGAGCAGTTCTTC
TRBV28	TRBJ2-7	.	.	CASSQTASSYEQYF	TGTGCCAGCAGTCAAACAGCCAGCTCCTACGAGCAGTACTTC
TRBV9	TRBJ2-5	few	TRBD1	CASSARGGQGVRETQYF	TGTGCCAGCAGCGCGCGAGGGGGACAGGGGGTTCGAGAGACCCAGTACTTC
TRBV27	TRBJ1-2	.	.	CASSPPQGGGYTF	TGTGCCAGCAGTCCACCGCAGGGTGGTGGCTACACCTTC
TRBV21-1	TRBJ2-7	.	.	CASPKGREHLRSYEQYF	TGTGCCAGCCCCAAGGGAAGGGAACACTTACGCTCCTACGAGCAGTACTTC
TRBV24-1	TRBJ2-5	many	TRBD2	CATSGSATSGSSFGETQYF	TGTGCCACCAGTGGTTCAGCGACTAGCGGGAGCTCCTTTGGGGAGACCCAGTACTTC
TRBV7-2	TRBJ1-1	.	.	CASSLFADTGAFF	TGTGCCAGCAGCTTATTTGCGGACACTGGAGCTTTCTTT
TRBV2	TRBJ2-3	few	.	CASSEWGQIRTDTQYF	TGTGCCAGCAGTGAATGGGGGCAGATTAGGACAGATACGCAGTATTTT
TRBV27	TRBJ1-2	.	TRBD1	CASSPRQGPYGYTF	TGTGCCAGCAGTCCCCGACAGGGGCCCTATGGCTACACCTTC
TRBV5-1	TRBJ1-2	many	.	CASSLARDGYTF	TGCGCCAGCAGCTTGGCGAGGGATGGCTACACCTTC
TRBV29-1	TRBJ2-3	few	.	CSVGSGIGGQYF	TGCAGCGTGGGAAGCGGGATAGGGGGGCAGTATTTT
TRBV9	TRBJ1-4	few	TRBD1	CACSATGTGTEKLFF	TGTGCCTGCAGCGCTACCGGGACAGGGACCGAAAAACTGTTTTTT
TRBV7-2	TRBJ1-2	many	.	CASSLDVGTNYGYTF	TGTGCCAGCAGCTTAGATGTCGGAACTAACTATGGCTACACCTTC
TRBV9	TRBJ2-5	few	.	CASSVAGSPGKTQYF	TGTGCCAGCAGCGTAGCCGGGAGCCCCGGGAAGACCCAGTACTTC
TRBV3-1	TRBJ2-7	few	.	CASSQADGGPFREQYF	TGTGCCAGCAGCCAAGCTGACGGGGGGCCATTTCGGGAGCAGTACTTC
TRBV4-2	TRBJ1-1	many	.	CASSQIGVGRRNTEAFF	TGTGCCAGCAGCCAAATTGGGGTAGGGCGAAGGAACACTGAAGCTTTCTTT
TRBV20-1	TRBJ2-1	.	.	CSVPDAGYEQFF	TGCAGTGTTCCGGACGCGGGGTACGAGCAGTTCTTC
TRBV20-1	TRBJ2-1	.	.	CSARVWRHYNEQFF	TGCAGTGCTAGAGTGTGGCGCCACTACAATGAGCAGTTCTTC
TRBV18	TRBJ1-6	.	TRBD1	CASSVEQGRNSPLHF	TGCGCCAGCTCAGTCGAACAGGGGCGCAATTCACCCCTCCACTTT
TRBV9	TRBJ2-3	.	TRBD2	CASSGGRAKDTQYF	TGTGCCAGCTCGGGGGGGCGGGCTAAAGATACGCAGTATTTT
TRBV29-1	TRBJ1-4	few	TRBD1	CSVLWTGGKPGEKLFF	TGCAGCGTGCTATGGACAGGGGGCAAACCGGGGGAAAAACTGTTTTTT
TRBV7-2	TRBJ2-6	.	.	CASSDYGASVLTF	TGTGCCAGCAGTGATTACGGGGCCAGCGTCCTGACTTTC
TRBV7-9	TRBJ2-5	.	TRBD1	CASSSSGTGWNEQYF	TGTGCCAGCAGCTCGTCCGGGACAGGCTGGAATGAGCAGTACTTC
TRBV7-2	TRBJ2-4	.	.	CASSSRGNIQYF	TGTGCCAGCAGTTCCAGGGGAAACATTCAGTACTTC
TRBV7-2	TRBJ2-1	.	.	CASSLGTKIGKFF	TGTGCCAGCAGCTTAGGGACTAAGATTGGCAAGTTCTTC